This TCR beta chain was identified during a study of blood T cell repertoires in COVID-19. On the study more broadly: Sources were T cells, B-cell-depleted T cells, or PBMCs; the material itself was cDNA or gDNA.

Profiled with immunoSEQ multiplex PCR; TCRdb holds only in-frame clones, not every one. Here the sample spans some 300,000 clones, roughly 87% being singletons. The CDR3 is 12 residues long. CDR1 is GTSNPN and CDR2 is SVGIG in the germline V gene (reference sequence). V trimming: 6 bases; J trimming: 8 bases; junction bases outside the gene matches: 7. Assignments of participants to cohorts depended upon their own reported clinical history. This sequence joins TRBV30 and TRBJ1-2; 9 bases are shared with TRBD1. The sequenced sample was PBMCs or T cells enriched from blood (not recorded which). The sequence was obtained from a woman in her thirties who had recovered from COVID-19. The CDR3 loop is CACVQGAGGYTF. In DNA form, the CDR3 reads TGTGCCTGCGTACAGGGGGCGGGAGGCTACACCTTC.